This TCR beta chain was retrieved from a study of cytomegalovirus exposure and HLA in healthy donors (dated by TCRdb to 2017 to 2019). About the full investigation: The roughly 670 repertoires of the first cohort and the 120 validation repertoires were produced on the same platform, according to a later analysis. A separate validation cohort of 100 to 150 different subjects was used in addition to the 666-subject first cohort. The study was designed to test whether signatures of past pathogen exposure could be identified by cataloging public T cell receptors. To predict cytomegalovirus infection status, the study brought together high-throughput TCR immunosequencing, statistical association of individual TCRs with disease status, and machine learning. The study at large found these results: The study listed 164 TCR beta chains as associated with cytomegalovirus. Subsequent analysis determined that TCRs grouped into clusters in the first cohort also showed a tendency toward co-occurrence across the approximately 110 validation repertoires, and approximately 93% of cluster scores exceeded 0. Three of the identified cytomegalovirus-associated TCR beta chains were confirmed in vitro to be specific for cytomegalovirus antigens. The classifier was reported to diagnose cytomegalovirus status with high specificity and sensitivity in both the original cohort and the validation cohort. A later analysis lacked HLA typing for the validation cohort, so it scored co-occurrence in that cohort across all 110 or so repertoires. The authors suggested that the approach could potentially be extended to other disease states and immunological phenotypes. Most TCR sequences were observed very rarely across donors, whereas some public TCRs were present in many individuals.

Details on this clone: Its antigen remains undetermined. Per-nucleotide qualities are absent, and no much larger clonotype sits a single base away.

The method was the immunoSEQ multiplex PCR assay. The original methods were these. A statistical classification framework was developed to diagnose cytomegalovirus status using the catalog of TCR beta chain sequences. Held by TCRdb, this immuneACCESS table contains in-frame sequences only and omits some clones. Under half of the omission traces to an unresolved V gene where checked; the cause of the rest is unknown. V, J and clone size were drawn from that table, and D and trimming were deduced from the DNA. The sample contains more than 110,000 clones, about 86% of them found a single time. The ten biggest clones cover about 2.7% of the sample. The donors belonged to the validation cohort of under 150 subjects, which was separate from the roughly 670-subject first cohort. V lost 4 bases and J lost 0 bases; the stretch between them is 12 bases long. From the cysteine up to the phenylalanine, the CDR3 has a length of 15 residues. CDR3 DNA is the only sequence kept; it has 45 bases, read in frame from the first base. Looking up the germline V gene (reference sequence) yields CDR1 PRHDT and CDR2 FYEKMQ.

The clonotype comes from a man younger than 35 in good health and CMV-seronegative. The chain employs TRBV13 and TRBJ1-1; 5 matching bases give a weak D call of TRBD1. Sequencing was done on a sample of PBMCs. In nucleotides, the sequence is TGTGCCAGCAGCTCCGGCGGGGGGATGAACACTGAAGCTTTCTTT. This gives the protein CASSSGGGMNTEAFF.